These T cell receptor beta chains were read from a single sample in a study of monozygotic twins with cystic fibrosis. Measured with immunoSEQ multiplex PCR; TCRdb has only the in-frame clones, and not every one. This sample has under 30,000 clones, with approximately 96% found just once. Sequencing was performed on blood. The receptors were gathered from a girl aged 2-10 years with cystic fibrosis. The CDR3 runs from the conserved cysteine through the conserved F or W. A D gene is named only where the DNA matches it firmly. Part of the rows lack a size; the others show once, few, many or a class for expanded clones.

TRBV5-5,-,TRBD1,TRBJ2-5,CASSSTGGRRETQYF,TGTGCCAGCAGCTCGACAGGGGGCCGGAGGGAGACCCAGTACTTC
TRBV27,-,-,TRBJ2-2,CASRSMGKVTGELFF,TGTGCCAGCAGAAGCATGGGAAAGGTGACCGGGGAGCTGTTTTTT
TRBV4-1,-,TRBD1,TRBJ2-1,CASSPRDSQYYNEQFF,TGCGCCAGCAGCCCCCGGGACAGTCAATACTACAATGAGCAGTTCTTC
TRBV20-1,-,-,TRBJ1-2,CSARSPGGYTF,TGCAGTGCTAGAAGTCCCGGGGGCTACACCTTC
TRBV6-6,once,-,TRBJ2-7,CASSSAGTRSYEQYF,TGTGCCAGCAGTTCCGCCGGGACCCGCTCCTACGAGCAGTACTTC
TRBV5-1,once,TRBD2,TRBJ2-7,CASSLRQREWNYEQYF,TGCGCCAGCAGCCTCAGGCAGCGGGAGTGGAATTACGAGCAGTACTTC
TRBV11-2,-,TRBD1,TRBJ1-3,CASSRQGRIIF,TGTGCCAGCAGCCGACAGGGGCGAATCATATTT
TRBV14,-,-,TRBJ2-5,CASSQARNIETQYF,TGTGCCAGCAGCCAAGCCCGGAATATAGAGACCCAGTACTTC
TRBV11-1,-,TRBD1,TRBJ1-2,CASSPRGQGAYGYTF,TGTGCCAGCAGCCCCCGGGGACAGGGTGCCTACGGCTACACCTTC
TRBV27,-,TRBD2,TRBJ2-1,CASSLGSGHYNEQFF,TGTGCCAGCAGTTTGGGTAGCGGGCATTACAATGAGCAGTTCTTC
TRBV28,-,-,TRBJ2-5,CASSSSRLPYQETQYF,TGTGCCAGCAGTTCCTCCAGGCTACCGTACCAAGAGACCCAGTACTTC
TRBV18,-,TRBD1,TRBJ2-7,CASSLRQGLYEQYF,TGTGCCAGCTCACTCCGACAGGGCCTCTACGAGCAGTACTTC
TRBV12-5,-,-,TRBJ2-3,CASGLGTGRSDTQYF,-
TRBV29-1,-,-,TRBJ1-5,CSVAQRNQPQHF,TGCAGCGTTGCACAAAGAAATCAGCCCCAGCATTTT
TRBV2,-,TRBD1,TRBJ1-2,CASTLTGGGYGYTF,TGTGCCAGCACCCTGACAGGGGGCGGCTATGGCTACACCTTC
TRBV11-2,-,TRBD2,TRBJ2-1,CASSSLGGGLAGGNEQFF,TGTGCCAGCAGCTCCCTAGGCGGCGGACTAGCGGGAGGGAATGAGCAGTTCTTC
TRBV21-1,-,-,TRBJ1-2,CASSKRELIAYGYTF,TGTGCCAGCAGCAAAAGGGAACTGATTGCTTATGGCTACACCTTC
TRBV4-1,-,TRBD2,TRBJ2-7,CASSQRPGLGGFEQYF,TGCGCCAGCAGCCAACGTCCGGGACTAGGAGGCTTCGAGCAGTACTTC
TRBV28,-,-,TRBJ2-6,CASSTGIPGANVLTF,TGTGCCAGCAGTACAGGGATACCTGGGGCCAACGTCCTGACTTTC
TRBV29-1,-,TRBD1,TRBJ1-1,CSVERQGGTEAFF,TGCAGCGTTGAACGGCAGGGGGGCACTGAAGCTTTCTTT
TRBV28,-,-,TRBJ1-1,CASSGGRGNTEAFF,TGTGCCAGCTCCGGGGGCAGGGGCAACACTGAAGCTTTCTTT
TRBV30,-,-,TRBJ2-6,CAWSVRRAGGPGANVLTF,TGTGCCTGGAGTGTACGTAGGGCAGGGGGGCCTGGGGCCAACGTCCTGACTTTC
TRBV7-6,-,-,TRBJ2-1,CASSTTSSSYNEQFF,TGTGCCAGCAGCACCACTAGTAGCTCCTACAATGAGCAGTTCTTC
TRBV7-3,-,-,TRBJ2-1,CASSLGASSNEQFF,TGTGCCAGCAGCTTAGGGGCTAGCAGCAATGAGCAGTTCTTC
TRBV29-1,-,-,TRBJ1-1,CSVALSHEAFF,TGCAGCGTGGCCCTATCCCATGAAGCTTTCTTT
TRBV11-2,-,-,TRBJ1-1,CASSQTGRGAEAFF,TGTGCCAGCAGCCAAACAGGGAGGGGCGCTGAAGCTTTCTTT
TRBV11-2,-,-,TRBJ1-1,CASSLGVEAFF,TGTGCCAGCAGCTTAGGGGTGGAAGCTTTCTTT
TRBV13,-,-,TRBJ1-1,CASSSTPNTEAFF,TGTGCCAGCAGCTCTACGCCCAACACTGAAGCTTTCTTT
TRBV29-1,-,-,TRBJ1-3,CSAVLQGNTIYF,TGCAGCGCCGTTCTTCAGGGAAACACCATATATTTT
TRBV6-6,-,-,TRBJ2-7,CASSPDSPSPEQYF,TGTGCCAGCAGTCCGGACAGCCCCTCTCCCGAGCAGTACTTC
TRBV4-3,-,TRBD2,TRBJ2-3,CASSTSGRAADTQYF,TGCGCCAGCAGCACCAGCGGGAGGGCGGCAGATACGCAGTATTTT
TRBV5-1,few,TRBD2,TRBJ2-1,CASTLAGVTDFYNEQFF,TGCGCCAGCACTCTAGCGGGAGTCACAGACTTCTACAATGAGCAGTTCTTC
TRBV7-8,-,TRBD1,TRBJ2-5,CASSLRTGNLGETQYF,TGTGCCAGCAGCTTAAGGACAGGGAACCTGGGGGAGACCCAGTACTTC
TRBV5-1,once,-,TRBJ1-1,CASSYETPYEAFF,TGCGCCAGCAGTTATGAGACTCCGTATGAAGCTTTCTTT
TRBV7-3,once,TRBD2,TRBJ2-3,CASSLSAGGVSTDTQYF,TGTGCCAGCAGCTTAAGTGCGGGAGGCGTTAGCACAGATACGCAGTATTTT
TRBV7-9,-,-,TRBJ1-1,CASSLGQGERTEAFF,TGTGCCAGCAGCTTGGGGCAGGGAGAAAGGACTGAAGCTTTCTTT
TRBV2,-,-,TRBJ2-4,CASSLDRIQYF,TGTGCCAGCAGCCTGGACCGCATTCAGTACTTC
TRBV9,-,-,TRBJ2-5,CASSVEGHDQETQYF,TGTGCCAGCAGCGTGGAAGGGCATGATCAGGAGACCCAGTACTTC
TRBV5-6,once,-,TRBJ2-4,CASSQSGSDNIQYF,TGTGCCAGCAGCCAATCCGGGAGTGACAACATTCAGTACTTC
TRBV9,-,TRBD1,TRBJ2-3,CASSEGASAQYF,TGTGCCAGCAGCGAGGGGGCGTCGGCGCAGTATTTT
TRBV5-1,-,-,TRBJ2-7,CASSLLTGTPLYTDF,TGCGCCAGCAGCTTATTGACCGGGACGCCCCTATATACAGACTTC
TRBV28,-,-,TRBJ2-3,CASLGGGPDTQYF,TGTGCCAGCCTGGGGGGTGGTCCAGATACGCAGTATTTT
TRBV6-5,-,-,TRBJ1-1,CASSYAGLWLNTEAFF,TGTGCCAGCAGTTACGCAGGACTGTGGCTGAACACTGAAGCTTTCTTT
TRBV19,-,TRBD1,TRBJ2-3,CAAGDRAGDTQYF,TGTGCTGCGGGGGACAGGGCTGGAGATACGCAGTATTTT
TRBV5-1,-,TRBD2,TRBJ2-5,CASSLGLAPEETQYF,TGCGCCAGCAGCTTGGGACTAGCGCCCGAAGAGACCCAGTACTTC
TRBV28,-,-,TRBJ1-2,CASSPPQQSGYTF,TGTGCCAGCAGTCCCCCCCAGCAGAGTGGCTACACCTTC
TRBV11-2,-,TRBD2,TRBJ2-1,CASSSKWSSGRSYNEQFF,TGTGCCAGCAGCTCCAAGTGGTCTAGCGGGAGGTCCTACAATGAGCAGTTCTTC
TRBV7-8,-,TRBD2,TRBJ2-1,CASSLESGNAHTTGEQFF,TGTGCCAGCAGCTTAGAAAGCGGGAATGCTCACACTACTGGTGAGCAGTTCTTC
TRBV28,once,-,TRBJ2-4,CASSSITGPANIQYF,TGTGCCAGCAGCTCAATCACGGGCCCAGCAAACATTCAGTACTTC
TRBV6-1,-,-,TRBJ2-7,CASSEAFMTAHGYF,TGTGCCAGCAGTGAAGCATTTATGACAGCCCACGGCTACTTC
TRBV7-9,-,TRBD1,TRBJ1-5,CASSGLLHYRQGRNQPQHF,TGTGCCAGCAGCGGCCTGCTCCATTACCGACAGGGGAGGAATCAGCCCCAGCATTTT
TRBV6-5,-,-,TRBJ2-2,CASRSPGYTGELFF,TGTGCCAGCAGGAGTCCAGGCTACACCGGGGAGCTGTTTTTT
TRBV9,once,-,TRBJ2-7,CASSVPGLSEQYF,TGTGCCAGCAGCGTCCCTGGACTTTCCGAGCAGTACTTC
TRBV6-1,-,-,TRBJ1-4,CASSAHATNEKLFF,TGTGCCAGCAGTGCGCACGCAACTAATGAAAAACTGTTTTTT
TRBV5-1,-,TRBD1,TRBJ2-7,CASSLEGTGYEQYF,TGCGCCAGCAGCTTGGAAGGGACAGGGTACGAGCAGTACTTC
TRBV10-3,-,TRBD2,TRBJ2-7,CAISRGEGIEQYF,TGTGCCATCAGTCGGGGGGAGGGGATCGAGCAGTACTTC
TRBV28,-,-,TRBJ2-7,CASSYRPPGEQYF,TGTGCCAGCAGTTACAGACCCCCTGGCGAGCAGTACTTC
TRBV2,once,-,TRBJ1-4,CATKPGLNEKLFF,TGTGCCACAAAGCCCGGTTTGAATGAAAAACTGTTTTTT
TRBV29-1,-,-,TRBJ2-5,CSVEQRQETQYF,TGCAGCGTTGAGCAGCGGCAAGAGACCCAGTACTTC